The clone carrying this T cell receptor (beta chain) was observed a handful of times. The antigen is not known. This sequence may be a read error, since a much larger clone differs from it by one base. A second PCR, run for about 7 to 11 cycles, used a sample-barcoded 5' primer plus a J-beta primer mix. TCRdb ran MiXCR on the 5' RACE reads and lists one entry per CDR3 protein. Found here are roughly 1,500,000 distinct CDR3 sequences, around two fifths of them singletons; the top ten hold roughly 7.7%. The data are from a study of blood T cells in healthy people across ages. Study-level results: Roughly linearly, TCR beta diversity per million T cells fell as age increased.

CDR1 is MNHEY and CDR2 is SMNVEV in the germline V gene (reference sequence). The CDR3 contains 15 residues. Trimming removed 2 bases at V and 3 bases at J, with 11 bases between. Sequences were obtained from blood. The receptor was isolated from a woman under 30 in good health. This rearrangement joins TRBV27 to TRBJ2-1; weak D call: TRBD1 (6 bases). The CDR3 DNA reads as TGTGCCAGCAGTTTAGGGGGCAGTGGCTACAATGAGCAGTTCTTC. Its protein is CASSLGGSGYNEQFF.